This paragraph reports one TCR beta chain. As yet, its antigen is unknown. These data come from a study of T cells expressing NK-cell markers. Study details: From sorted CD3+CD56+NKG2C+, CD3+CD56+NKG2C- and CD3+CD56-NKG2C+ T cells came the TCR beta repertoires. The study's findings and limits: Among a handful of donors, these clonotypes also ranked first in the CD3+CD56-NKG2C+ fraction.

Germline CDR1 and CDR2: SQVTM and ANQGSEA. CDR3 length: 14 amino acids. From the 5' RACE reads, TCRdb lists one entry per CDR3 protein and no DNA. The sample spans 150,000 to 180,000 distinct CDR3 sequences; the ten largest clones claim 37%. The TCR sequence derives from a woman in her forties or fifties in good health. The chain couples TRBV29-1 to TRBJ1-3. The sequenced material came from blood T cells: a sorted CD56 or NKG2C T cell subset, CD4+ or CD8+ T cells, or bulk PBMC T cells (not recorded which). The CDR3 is CSVSNRDSPNAIYF. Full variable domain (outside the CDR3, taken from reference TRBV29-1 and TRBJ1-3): SAVISQKPSRDICQRGTSLTIQCQVDSQVTMMFWYRQQPGQSLTLIATANQGSEATYESGFVIDKFPISRPNLTFSTLTVSNMSPEDSSIYLCSVSNRDSPNAIYFGEGSWLTVV.